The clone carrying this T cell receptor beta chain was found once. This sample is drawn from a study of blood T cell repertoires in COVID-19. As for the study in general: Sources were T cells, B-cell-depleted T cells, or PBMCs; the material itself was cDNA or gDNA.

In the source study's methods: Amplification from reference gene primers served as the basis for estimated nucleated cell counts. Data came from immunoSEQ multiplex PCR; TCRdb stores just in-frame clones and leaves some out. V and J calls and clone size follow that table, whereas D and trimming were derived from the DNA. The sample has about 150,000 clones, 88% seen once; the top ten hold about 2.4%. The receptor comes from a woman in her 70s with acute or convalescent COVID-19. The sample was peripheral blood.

In DNA form, the CDR3 reads TGTGCCAGCAGCTTGGCGGCAGGGCGAGTCTGGGCCACTGAAGCTTTCTTT. Protein product: CASSLAAGRVWATEAFF. The V and J genes are TRBV5-8 and TRBJ1-1; D is possibly TRBD1 (5 bases). The CDR3 covers 17 residues. Germline assignment: CDR1 SGHTS and CDR2 YDEGEE. The germline V and J ends were trimmed by 0 bases and 4 bases, with 19 bases remaining between them.